This entry lists 15 T cell receptor beta chains sequenced from one sample in a study of T cells after yellow fever vaccination. One entry per CDR3 protein, called by TCRdb with MiXCR from the 5' RACE reads. The sample has about 580,000 distinct CDR3 sequences; less than 20% are singletons. Sequencing was performed on PBMCs, taken 5 days after the first yellow fever vaccination. These receptors came from a man aged 18 to 30 who received the YFV17D yellow fever vaccine.

The CDR3 coding sequence is TGCAGTGCTAGAGCTCCGGGGCAAGTTAGCACAGATACGCAGTATTTT. This encodes CSARAPGQVSTDTQYF. V gene TRBV20-1 combines with J gene TRBJ2-3; D tentatively fits TRBD1 or TRBD2 (5 bases each). The CDR3 totals 16 residues. V was pared by 1 base and J by 0 bases, with 14 bases between. The germline V gene has CDR1 DFQATT and CDR2 SNEGSKA (reference sequence).

V usage is TRBV5-6 and J usage is TRBJ2-1; TRBD1 agrees at 8 bases. Germline trimming cut 4 bases from V and 12 bases from J; bases unmatched to any gene: 9. This CDR3 has 13 amino acids. Germline-derived CDR1 and CDR2 are SGHDT and YYEEEE. The CDR3 region has the DNA TGTGCCAGCAGCCCGACCCTGCAGGGGGCGCAGTTCTTC. Translating it yields CASSPTLQGAQFF.

This clonotype was counted only a few times. The rearrangement links TRBV30 to TRBJ1-2; D is ambiguous. Trimming stripped 4 bases from V and 2 bases from J, with 8 bases between. This CDR3 has 12 residues. Per the germline V gene, CDR1 is GTSNPN and CDR2 is SVGIG (reference sequence). The CDR3 protein is CAWTTPNYGYTF. CDR3 in DNA: TGTGCCTGGACTACTCCCAACTATGGCTACACCTTC. Supplemented by reference TRBV30 and TRBJ1-2, the full variable domain reads SQTIHQWPATLVQPVGSPLSLECTVEGTSNPNLYWYRQAAGRGLQLLFYSVGIGQISSEVPQNLSASRPQDRQFILSSKKLLLSDSGFYLCAWTTPNYGYTFGSGTRLTVV.

This chain connects TRBV7-9 to TRBJ2-3; D remains ambiguous. Germline assignment: CDR1 SEHNR and CDR2 FQNEAQ (reference sequence). This CDR3 region has 16 residues. Trimming cost V 5 bases and J 0 bases, with 15 bases left between them. For the CDR3, the DNA is TGTGCCAGCAGCGATTACCGGACCACTAGCACAGATACGCAGTATTTT. Amino acids: CASSDYRTTSTDTQYF.

This clonotype was found a few times. The J gene is TRBJ2-7, the V gene TRBV29-1; TRBD1 matches 8 bases. V gave up 7 bases and J gave up 3 bases; unmatched junction bases: 8. Germline CDR1 is SQVTM and CDR2 is ANQGSEA. CDR3 length: 13 residues. The CDR3 DNA follows: TGCAGCGCAAATGGACAGGGACTCTACGAGCAGTACTTC. Translating gives CSANGQGLYEQYF.

V gene TRBV5-1 combines with J gene TRBJ2-3; 11 bases map to TRBD2. J lost 5 bases, V lost 5 bases, and 10 bases had no gene match. Germline loops: CDR1 SGHRS, CDR2 YFSETQ. This CDR3 is built from 16 residues. The CDR3 loop is CASRSYSGGARDTQYF. In nucleotides, the CDR3 is TGCGCCAGCAGATCTTATAGCGGGGGGGCGAGAGATACGCAGTATTTT. The variable domain in full, completed from reference TRBV5-1 and TRBJ2-3, reads KAGVTQTPRYLIKTRGQQVTLSCSPISGHRSVSWYQQTPGQGLQFLFEYFSETQRNKGNFPGRFSGRQFSNSRSEMNVSTLELGDSALYLCASRSYSGGARDTQYFGPGTRLTVL.

The chain has TRBV5-1 and TRBJ2-5; D unclear. V was clipped by 0 bases and J by 5 bases, with 17 bases between them. Germline CDR1 SGHRS, CDR2 YFSETQ. CDR3 length: 16 amino acids. CDR3 region: CASSLVGASNPETQYF. CDR3 sequence (DNA): TGCGCCAGCAGCTTGGTGGGCGCGAGCAACCCCGAGACCCAGTACTTC.

This clonotype was picked up many times. The chain recombines TRBV7-2 with TRBJ2-1; D may be TRBD1 (6 bases). Germline CDR1 and CDR2: SGHTA and FQGNSA. There are 15 residues in the CDR3. Trimming stripped 3 bases from V and 1 base from J, with 10 bases between. The CDR3 reads CASSLGAQSYNEQFF. CDR3 nucleotides: TGTGCCAGCAGCTTGGGGGCTCAATCCTACAATGAGCAGTTCTTC.

This clonotype has ten or more counts. The rearrangement uses TRBV4-3 and TRBJ2-7; the match to TRBD2 covers 9 bases. CDR1 and CDR2 from the germline V gene are LGHNA and YSLEER. The CDR3 spans 14 residues. Unmatched junction bases numbered 3, after V lost 4 bases and J lost 2 bases. CDR3 protein: CASSPTSGAYEQYF. The CDR3 nucleotides read TGCGCCAGCAGCCCGACTAGCGGTGCCTACGAGCAGTACTTC.

Ten or more counts support this clonotype. This rearrangement joins TRBV18 to TRBJ2-1, with 11 bases aligning to TRBD2. The CDR3 covers 16 residues. Per germline, CDR1 KGHSH and CDR2 LQKENI. V lost 3 bases, J lost 7 bases, and 8 bases stayed unmatched. For the CDR3, the DNA is TGTGCCAGCTCACCGCGGTTAGCGGGGGGGCGTAATGAGCAGTTCTTC. Translating gives CASSPRLAGGRNEQFF. The full variable domain, its missing parts supplied by reference TRBV18 and TRBJ2-1, is NAGVMQNPRHLVRRRGQEARLRCSPMKGHSHVYWYRQLPEEGLKFMVYLQKENIIDESGMPKERFSAEFPKEGPSILRIQQVVRGDSAAYFCASSPRLAGGRNEQFFGPGTRLTVL.

This clonotype has only a few counts. The chain joins TRBV28 to TRBJ1-6; D is possibly TRBD1 (5 bases). Trimming left V 7 bases short and J 9 bases short, with 19 bases between. The CDR3 consists of 15 residues. Germline loops: CDR1 MDHEN, CDR2 SYDVKM. As DNA, the CDR3 is TGTGCCAGCACCAGGTCAGGGAAGGAGGGTTCACCCCTCCACTTT. Translation: CASTRSGKEGSPLHF.

This clonotype was detected a few times. The rearrangement uses TRBV7-2 and TRBJ2-3; maybe TRBD1 (6 bases). The germline gives CDR1 SGHTA, CDR2 FQGNSA. The CDR3 has 16 residues. Deletions cut 8 bases from V and 4 bases from J, with 22 bases between. As DNA, the CDR3 is TGTGCCAGCCACGGGACACCCGCAACAACCGCAGATACGCAGTATTTT. Its translation is CASHGTPATTADTQYF.

This clonotype was detected only a few times. Here the CDR3 reads CSVQRAEGNEQFF. DNA of the CDR3: TGCAGCGTCCAAAGGGCGGAGGGGAATGAGCAGTTCTTC. V gene TRBV29-1 combines with J gene TRBJ2-1, with D perhaps TRBD2 (6 bases). The germline V gene encodes CDR1 SQVTM and CDR2 ANQGSEA. CDR3 length: 13 amino acids. Trimming removed 6 bases at V and 7 bases at J, with 16 bases between.

The table lists this clonotype with a few counts. The rearrangement uses TRBV5-1 and TRBJ2-6; no clear D. Germline values: CDR1 SGHRS, CDR2 YFSETQ. The V gene lost 0 bases and the J gene lost 0 bases, with 7 bases spanning the gap. This CDR3 has 16 amino acids. The CDR3 protein is CASSLVQSSGANVLTF. DNA for the CDR3: TGCGCCAGCAGCTTGGTGCAGAGCTCTGGGGCCAACGTCCTGACTTTC.

This clonotype came up a few times. The chain carries TRBV25-1 and TRBJ1-1; 8 bases line up with TRBD1. This CDR3 spans 14 amino acids. Germline V gene data show CDR1 as MGHDK and CDR2 as SYGVNS. V lost 3 bases to trimming and J lost 4 bases; unmatched junction nucleotides: 4. The CDR3 sequence is CASSDAGQGTEAFF. In DNA form, the CDR3 reads TGTGCCAGCAGTGATGCCGGACAGGGCACTGAAGCTTTCTTT. The full variable domain, in which reference TRBV25-1 and TRBJ1-1 provide the parts outside the CDR3, is EADIYQTPRYLVIGTGKKITLECSQTMGHDKMYWYQQDPGMELHLIHYSYGVNSTEKGDLSSESTVSRIRTEHFPLTLESARPSHTSQYLCASSDAGQGTEAFFGQGTRLTVV.